This T cell receptor (beta chain) is from a study of T-cell reconstitution after alpha-beta-depleted transplantation in children. Trimming left V 9 bases short and J 4 bases short, with 15 bases between. CDR3 length: 13 amino acids. Germline CDR1 and CDR2: MNHNS and SASEGT. Preparation of the TCRbeta library involved a method that used unique molecular identifiers. TCRdb called the PCR reads again in MiXCR, with one record for every CDR3 protein. The table records roughly 180,000 distinct CDR3 sequences, roughly 14% of them present only once. This receptor was identified in a human donor who donated a stem cell graft to a child with acute lymphoblastic leukemia. V usage is TRBV6-1 and J usage is TRBJ2-5; D might be TRBD2 (5 bases). Here the sequenced sample was PBMCs from the stem cell graft donor, taken from the stem cell graft. The CDR3 DNA follows: TGTGCCAGTACCCGTTGGGCGGGAGAGACCCAGTACTTC. It translates to CASTRWAGETQYF.